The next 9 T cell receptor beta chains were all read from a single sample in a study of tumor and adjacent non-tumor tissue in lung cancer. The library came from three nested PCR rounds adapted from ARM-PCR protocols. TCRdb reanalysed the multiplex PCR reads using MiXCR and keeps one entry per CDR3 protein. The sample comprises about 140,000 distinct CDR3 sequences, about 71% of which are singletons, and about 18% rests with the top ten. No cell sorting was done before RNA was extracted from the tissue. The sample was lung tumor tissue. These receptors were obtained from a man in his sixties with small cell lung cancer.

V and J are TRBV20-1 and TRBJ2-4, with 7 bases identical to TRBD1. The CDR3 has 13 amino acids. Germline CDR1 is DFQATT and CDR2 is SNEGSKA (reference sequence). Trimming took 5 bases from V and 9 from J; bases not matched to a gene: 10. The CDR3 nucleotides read TGCAGTGCTGTATCACAGGGGATGAGCATTCAGTACTTC. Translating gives CSAVSQGMSIQYF.

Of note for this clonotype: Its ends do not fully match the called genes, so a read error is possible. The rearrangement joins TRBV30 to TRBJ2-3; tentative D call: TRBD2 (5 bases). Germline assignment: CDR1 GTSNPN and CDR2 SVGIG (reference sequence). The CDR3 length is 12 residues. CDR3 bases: TGTGCCTTAGGACTGTGGGCAGATGCGCAGTATTTT. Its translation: CALGLWADAQYF.

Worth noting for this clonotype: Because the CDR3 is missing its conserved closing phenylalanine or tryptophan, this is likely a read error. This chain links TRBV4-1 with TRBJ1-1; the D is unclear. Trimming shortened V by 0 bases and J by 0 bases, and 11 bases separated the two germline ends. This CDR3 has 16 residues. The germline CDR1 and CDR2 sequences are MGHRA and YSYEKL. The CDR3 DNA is TGCGCCAGCAGCCAAGATCTAGTGGTAGTGAACACTGAAGCTTTCCTT. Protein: CASSQDLVVVNTEAFL.

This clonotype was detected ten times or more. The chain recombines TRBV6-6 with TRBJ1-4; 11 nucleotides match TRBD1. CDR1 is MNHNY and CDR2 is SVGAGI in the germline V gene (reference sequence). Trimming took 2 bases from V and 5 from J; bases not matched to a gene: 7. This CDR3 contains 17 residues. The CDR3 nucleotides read TGTGCCAGCAGTTACCCGGACAGGGGGCGAATGAATGAAAAACTGTTTTTT. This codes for CASSYPDRGRMNEKLFF.

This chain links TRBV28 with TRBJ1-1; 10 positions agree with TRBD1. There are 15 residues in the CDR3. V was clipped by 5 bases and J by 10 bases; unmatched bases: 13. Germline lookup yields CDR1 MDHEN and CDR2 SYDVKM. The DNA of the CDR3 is TGTGCCAGCAGTCCACCGGGACAGGGGCGCGCGTCAGCTTTCTTT. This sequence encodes CASSPPGQGRASAFF.

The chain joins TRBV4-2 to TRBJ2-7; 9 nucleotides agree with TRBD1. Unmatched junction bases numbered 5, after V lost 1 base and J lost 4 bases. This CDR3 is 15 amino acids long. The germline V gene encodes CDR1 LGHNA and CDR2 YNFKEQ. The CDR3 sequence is CASSQAGQGIYEQYF. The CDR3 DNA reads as TGTGCCAGCAGCCAAGCGGGACAGGGAATTTACGAGCAGTACTTC.

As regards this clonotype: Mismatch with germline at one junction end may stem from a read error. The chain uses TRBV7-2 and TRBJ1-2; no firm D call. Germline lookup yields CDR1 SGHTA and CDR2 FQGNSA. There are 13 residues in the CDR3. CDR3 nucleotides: TGTGCCTGCAGCTTAGAGGCAGAATATGGCTACACCTTC. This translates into CACSLEAEYGYTF.

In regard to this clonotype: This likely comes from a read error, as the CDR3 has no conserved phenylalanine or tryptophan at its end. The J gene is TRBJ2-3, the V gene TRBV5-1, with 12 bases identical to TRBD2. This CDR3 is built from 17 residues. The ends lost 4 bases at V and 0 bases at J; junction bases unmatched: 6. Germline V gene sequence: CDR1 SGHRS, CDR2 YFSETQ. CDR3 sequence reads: CASSTGLAGGSTDTQYH. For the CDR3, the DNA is TGCGCCAGCAGCACGGGACTAGCGGGCGGTAGCACAGATACGCAGTATCAT.

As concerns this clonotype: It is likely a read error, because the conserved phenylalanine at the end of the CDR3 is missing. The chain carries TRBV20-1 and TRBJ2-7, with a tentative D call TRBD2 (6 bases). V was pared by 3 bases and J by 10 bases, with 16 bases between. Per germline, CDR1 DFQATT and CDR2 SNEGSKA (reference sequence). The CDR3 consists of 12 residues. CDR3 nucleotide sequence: TGCAGTGCTAGCTTTGGGACTGCCTACCAGTACTCC. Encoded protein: CSASFGTAYQYS.